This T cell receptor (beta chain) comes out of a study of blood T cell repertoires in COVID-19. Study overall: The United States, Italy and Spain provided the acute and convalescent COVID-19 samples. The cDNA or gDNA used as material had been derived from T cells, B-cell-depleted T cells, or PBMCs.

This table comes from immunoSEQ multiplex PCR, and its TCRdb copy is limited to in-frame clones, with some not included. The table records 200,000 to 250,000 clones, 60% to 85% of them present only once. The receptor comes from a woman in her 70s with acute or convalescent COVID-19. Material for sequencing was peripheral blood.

The CDR3 region is CAWSEGGETQYF. DNA of the CDR3: TGTGCCTGGAGTGAGGGCGGGGAGACCCAGTACTTC. The chain employs TRBV30 and TRBJ2-5; tentative D call: TRBD2 (5 bases). Trimming stripped 1 base from V and 5 bases from J, with 8 bases between. This CDR3 is built from 12 residues. The V gene's germline CDR1 is GTSNPN and CDR2 SVGIG (reference sequence).